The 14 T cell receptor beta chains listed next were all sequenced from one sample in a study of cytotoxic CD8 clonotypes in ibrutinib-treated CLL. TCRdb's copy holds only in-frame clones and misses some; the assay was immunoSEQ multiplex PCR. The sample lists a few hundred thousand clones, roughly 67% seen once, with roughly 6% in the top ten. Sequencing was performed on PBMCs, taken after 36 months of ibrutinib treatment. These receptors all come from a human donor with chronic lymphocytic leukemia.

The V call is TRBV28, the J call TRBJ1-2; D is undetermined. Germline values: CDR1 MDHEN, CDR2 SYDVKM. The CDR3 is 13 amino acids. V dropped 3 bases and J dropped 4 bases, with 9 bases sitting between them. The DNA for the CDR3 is TGTGCCAGCAGTTTCCTACTCACCTATGGCTACACCTTC. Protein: CASSFLLTYGYTF.

The CDR3 DNA sequence: TGTGCCAGCAGCCAAGTGGGACAGTTCCAAGAGACCCAGTACTTC. Its protein product is CASSQVGQFQETQYF. The chain employs TRBV4-2 and TRBJ2-5; the match to TRBD1 covers 7 bases. V lost 1 base to trimming and J lost 1 base; unmatched junction nucleotides: 3. CDR1 and CDR2 from the germline V gene are LGHNA and YNFKEQ. This CDR3 has 15 amino acids.

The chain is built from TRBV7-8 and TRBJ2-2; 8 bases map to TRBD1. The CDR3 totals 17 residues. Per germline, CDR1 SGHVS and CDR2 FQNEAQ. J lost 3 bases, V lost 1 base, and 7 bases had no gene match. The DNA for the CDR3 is TGTGCCAGCAGCTTAGTCGGGACAGGCGCGGACACCGGGGAGCTGTTTTTT. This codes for CASSLVGTGADTGELFF.

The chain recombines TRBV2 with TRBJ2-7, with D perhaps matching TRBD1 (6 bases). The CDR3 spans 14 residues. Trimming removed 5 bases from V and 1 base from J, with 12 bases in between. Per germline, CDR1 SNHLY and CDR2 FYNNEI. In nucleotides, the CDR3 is TGTGCCAGCAGTTCCCGGACAGTTTCCTACGAGCAGTACTTC. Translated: CASSSRTVSYEQYF.

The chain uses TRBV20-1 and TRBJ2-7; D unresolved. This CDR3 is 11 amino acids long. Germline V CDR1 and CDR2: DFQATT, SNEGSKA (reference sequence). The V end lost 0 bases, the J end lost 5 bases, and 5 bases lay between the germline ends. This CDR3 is CSARELDEQYF. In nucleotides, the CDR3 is TGCAGTGCTAGAGAGTTAGACGAGCAGTACTTC.

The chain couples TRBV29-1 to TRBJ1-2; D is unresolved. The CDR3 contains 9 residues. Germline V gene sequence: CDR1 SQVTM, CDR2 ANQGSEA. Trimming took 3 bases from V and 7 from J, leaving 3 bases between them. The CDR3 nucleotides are TGCAGCGTTGATTTTGGCTACACCTTC. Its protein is CSVDFGYTF.

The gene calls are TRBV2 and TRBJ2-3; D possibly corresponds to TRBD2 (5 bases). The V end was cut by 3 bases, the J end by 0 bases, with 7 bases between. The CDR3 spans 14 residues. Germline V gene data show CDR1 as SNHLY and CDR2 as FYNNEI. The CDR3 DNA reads TGTGCCAGCAGTGACCGGACTAGCACAGATACGCAGTATTTT. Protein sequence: CASSDRTSTDTQYF.

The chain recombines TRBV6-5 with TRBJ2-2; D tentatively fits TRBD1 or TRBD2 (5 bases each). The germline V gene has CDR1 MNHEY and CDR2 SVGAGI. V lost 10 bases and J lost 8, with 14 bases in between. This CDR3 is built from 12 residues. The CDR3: CATLRGVGELFF. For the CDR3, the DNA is TGTGCCACTCTCCGAGGGGTAGGGGAGCTGTTTTTT.

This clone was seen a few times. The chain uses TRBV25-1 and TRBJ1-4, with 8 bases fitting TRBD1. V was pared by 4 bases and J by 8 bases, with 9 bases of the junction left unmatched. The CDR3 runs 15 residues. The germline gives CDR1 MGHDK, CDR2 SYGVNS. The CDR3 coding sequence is TGTGCCAGCAGTGTCTGGACAGGGATGCGGGAAAAACTGTTTTTT. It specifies CASSVWTGMREKLFF. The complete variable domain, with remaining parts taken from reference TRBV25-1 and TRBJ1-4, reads EADIYQTPRYLVIGTGKKITLECSQTMGHDKMYWYQQDPGMELHLIHYSYGVNSTEKGDLSSESTVSRIRTEHFPLTLESARPSHTSQYLCASSVWTGMREKLFFGSGTQLSVL.

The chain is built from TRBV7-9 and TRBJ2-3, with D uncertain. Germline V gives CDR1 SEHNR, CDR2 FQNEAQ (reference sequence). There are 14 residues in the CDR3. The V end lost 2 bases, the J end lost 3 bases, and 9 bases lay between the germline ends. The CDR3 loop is CASSLSLGTDTQYF. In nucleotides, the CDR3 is TGTGCCAGCAGCTTAAGTCTAGGAACAGATACGCAGTATTTT. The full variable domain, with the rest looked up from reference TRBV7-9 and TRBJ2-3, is DTGVSQNPRHKITKRGQNVTFRCDPISEHNRLYWYRQTLGQGPEFLTYFQNEAQLEKSRLLSDRFSAERPKGSFSTLEIQRTEQGDSAMYLCASSLSLGTDTQYFGPGTRLTVL.

CDR3 bases: TGTGCCAGCAAATTCGGAGGGCGGTCAGATACGCAGTATTTT. Protein: CASKFGGRSDTQYF. The chain is built from TRBV2 and TRBJ2-3; D may be TRBD2 (6 bases). There are 14 residues in the CDR3. Deletions cut 7 bases from V and 4 bases from J, with 15 bases between. Germline V gene sequence: CDR1 SNHLY, CDR2 FYNNEI.

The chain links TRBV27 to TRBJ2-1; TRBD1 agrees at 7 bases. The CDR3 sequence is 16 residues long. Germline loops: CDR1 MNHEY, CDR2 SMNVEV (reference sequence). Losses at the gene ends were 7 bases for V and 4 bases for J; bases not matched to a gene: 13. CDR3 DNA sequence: TGTGCCAGCACCTCAGGGGGTCTAGCTCGTTACAATGAGCAGTTCTTC. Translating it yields CASTSGGLARYNEQFF.

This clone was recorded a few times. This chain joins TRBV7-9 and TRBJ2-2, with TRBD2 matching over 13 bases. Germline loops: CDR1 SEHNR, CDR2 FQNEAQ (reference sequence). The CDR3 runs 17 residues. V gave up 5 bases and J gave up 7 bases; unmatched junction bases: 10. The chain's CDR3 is CASSRRTSGRAVGELFF. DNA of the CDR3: TGTGCCAGCAGCCGGAGAACTAGCGGGAGGGCCGTCGGGGAGCTGTTTTTT.

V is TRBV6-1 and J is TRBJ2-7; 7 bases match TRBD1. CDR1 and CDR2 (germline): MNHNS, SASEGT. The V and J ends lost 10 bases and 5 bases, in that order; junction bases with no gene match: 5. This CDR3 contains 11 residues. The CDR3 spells CATNRGHEQYF. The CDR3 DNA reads TGTGCCACCAACAGGGGCCACGAGCAGTACTTC.